The subject of this entry is one T cell receptor (beta chain). Using immunoSEQ multiplex PCR, the repertoire was profiled, and TCRdb retains in-frame clones only, with some absent. The repertoire has more than 95,000 clones, roughly 85% of them found once; the top ten carry under 2.5%. The source of the sample is a study of blood T cell repertoires in COVID-19. Study-wide context: The United States, Italy and Spain supplied acute and convalescent COVID-19 samples. Sources were T cells, B-cell-depleted T cells, or PBMCs; the material itself was cDNA or gDNA.

The sequence was obtained from a man in his thirties or forties with acute or convalescent COVID-19. Sequencing was carried out using peripheral blood.

Here the CDR3 reads CASSLTAGGANGELFF. The CDR3 DNA is TGTGCCAGCAGCTTGACAGCGGGGGGCGCTAATGGGGAGCTGTTTTTT. The rearrangement joins TRBV7-3 to TRBJ2-2; 9 positions match TRBD2. The germline CDR1 and CDR2 sequences are SGHTA and FQGTGA. CDR3 size: 16 residues. The junction had 10 bases not matched to a gene; V was cut back by 3 bases and J by 8 bases.